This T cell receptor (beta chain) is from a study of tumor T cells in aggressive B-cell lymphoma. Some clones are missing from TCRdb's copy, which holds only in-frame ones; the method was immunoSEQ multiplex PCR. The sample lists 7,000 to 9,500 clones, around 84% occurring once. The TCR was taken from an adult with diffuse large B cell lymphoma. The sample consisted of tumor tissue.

The CDR3 coding sequence is TGTGCCAGCAGGCCAGGGGACAGAGTTTCCTACGAGCAGTACTTC. This translates into CASRPGDRVSYEQYF. V and J are TRBV28 and TRBJ2-7; 7 bases agree with TRBD1. V lost 6 bases, J lost 1 base, and 9 bases stayed unmatched. CDR3 size: 15 residues. The germline V gene encodes CDR1 MDHEN and CDR2 SYDVKM.